Given below is one T cell receptor beta chain in context. Its antigen is unknown. This record belongs to a study of T cell responses to AZD1222 COVID-19 vaccine. Whole-study results and caveats: CD4 TCRs covered the whole spike, strongest at regions 160-218 and 743-854.

J gave up 5 bases and V 0 bases, and 13 bases lay outside the gene matches. Germline assignment: CDR1 KGHSH and CDR2 LQKENI. The CDR3 spans 19 residues. Produced via immunoSEQ multiplex PCR; TCRdb's table is partial and in-frame only. The sample holds approximately 100,000 clones, nearly 95% seen once. The sequencing used peripheral blood, collected on day 0 of AZD1222 vaccination. The V and J genes are TRBV18 and TRBJ2-1, with 10 bases fitting TRBD2. This receptor was identified in an adult in good health. The CDR3 coding sequence is TGTGCCAGCTCACCACCGGAAAGAACTAGCGGGATCATAAACAATGAGCAGTTCTTC. It encodes CASSPPERTSGIINNEQFF.